This TCR beta chain was sequenced for a study of blood T cell repertoires in COVID-19. Across the whole study: Researchers got acute and convalescent COVID-19 samples from the United States, Italy and Spain. T cells, B-cell-depleted T cells, or PBMCs provided the cDNA or gDNA that served as material.

TCRdb's copy holds only in-frame clones and misses some; the assay was immunoSEQ multiplex PCR. The sample shows around 250,000 clones, 85% to 90% of them seen only once. The CDR3 runs to 16 residues. The V gene lost 3 bases and the J gene lost 9 bases, with 20 bases spanning the gap. Germline V gene lookup returns CDR1 SNHLY and CDR2 FYNNEI. Cohorts were assigned according to the clinical history that participants reported. Recovered status applied to Cohort 3 donors who had two consecutive negative PCRs. It also applied to those with clearance or with symptom resolution. The specimen sequenced was PBMCs or T cells enriched from blood (not recorded which). J is TRBJ1-4 and V is TRBV2, with a weak D call TRBD1 (6 bases). This sequence was found in a man younger than 35 who had recovered from COVID-19. The CDR3 loop reads CASSDVQGAVRKKLFF. CDR3 bases: TGTGCCAGCAGTGATGTACAGGGAGCGGTTAGAAAAAAACTGTTTTTT.